This T cell receptor (beta chain) comes out of a study of cytomegalovirus exposure and HLA in healthy donors. Remarks on this clone: Its specificity is not known.

The CDR3 is made up of 16 amino acids. The V gene's germline CDR1 is SEHNR and CDR2 FQNEAQ (reference sequence). The ends lost 1 base at V and 8 bases at J; junction bases unmatched: 7. 13 Jbeta primers and 60 Vbeta primers were used for the PCR. Study processing details: There were around 80 million unique TCR beta chains by a later count, and some 12 million of them were shared. Libraries were prepared by immunoSEQ multiplex PCR; TCRdb keeps only in-frame clonotypes and omits some of them. V and J calls and clone size come straight from that table; D and trimming were deduced from the DNA. The repertoire holds 140,000 to 150,000 clones, with almost 80% as singletons. Study findings and constraints: Across all donors, roughly uniform sequencing depth was an assumption of the presence/absence analyses. On later analysis, the bulk of CMV-associated TCR beta chains appeared to be HLA-restricted.

This receptor was taken from a woman aged 40-49 years in good health and CMV-seropositive. The sample taken for sequencing was PBMCs. The chain has TRBV7-9 and TRBJ2-1; 11 bases align to TRBD2. The chain's CDR3 is CASSLEGASGGYEQFF. The CDR3 nucleotides read TGTGCCAGCAGCTTAGAAGGGGCTAGCGGGGGGTATGAGCAGTTCTTC.